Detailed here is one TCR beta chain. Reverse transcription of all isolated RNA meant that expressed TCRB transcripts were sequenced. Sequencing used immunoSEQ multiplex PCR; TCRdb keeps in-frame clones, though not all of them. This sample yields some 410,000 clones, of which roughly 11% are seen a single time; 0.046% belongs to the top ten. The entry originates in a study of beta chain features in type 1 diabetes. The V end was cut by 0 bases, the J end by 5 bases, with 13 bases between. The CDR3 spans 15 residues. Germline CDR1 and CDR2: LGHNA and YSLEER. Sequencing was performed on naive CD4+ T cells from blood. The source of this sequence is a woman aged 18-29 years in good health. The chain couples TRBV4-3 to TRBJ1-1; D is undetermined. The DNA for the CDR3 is TGCGCCAGCAGCCAAGATAGGAGCGGTAGGACTGAAGCTTTCTTT. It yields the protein CASSQDRSGRTEAFF.